This is a list of T cell receptor beta chains from one sample in a study of CD8+CD57+ T cells in acquired aplastic anemia. TCRdb used MiXCR to reprocess the reads, holding one entry per CDR3 protein. Of about 220,000 distinct CDR3 sequences listed, about 44% were seen once; the top ten hold 7% to 10%. The sample was sorted CD4+, CD8+, or CD8+CD57+ T cells (not recorded which) from PBMCs. The receptors derive from a human donor with aplastic anemia. Each CDR3 is given with its conserved first and last residue. Part of the rows lack a size; the others show once, few, many or a class for expanded clones.

CDR3: CASMDRGGQPQHF
size: .
J: TRBJ1-5
V: TRBV6-2/TRBV6-3

CDR3: CASSYSIVGTQYF
size: once
J: TRBJ2-5
V: TRBV6-6

CDR3: CASSLRLGGSYEQYF
size: .
J: TRBJ2-7
V: TRBV7-4

CDR3: CASSGRDGTYEQYF
size: many
J: TRBJ2-7
V: TRBV13

CDR3: CATSGAGETDTQYF
size: medium-sized
J: TRBJ2-3
V: TRBV15

CDR3: CASSSGRYTGELFF
size: few
J: TRBJ2-2
V: TRBV19

CDR3: CASSQNRYPYEQYF
size: many
J: TRBJ2-7
V: TRBV7-9

CDR3: CASRLGLAGEPANTGELFF
size: few
J: TRBJ2-2
V: TRBV28

CDR3: CASSPGGVYEQYF
size: .
J: TRBJ2-7
V: TRBV2

CDR3: CSARDWIFRETQYF
size: .
J: TRBJ2-5
V: TRBV20-1

CDR3: CASSPRDRLNTEAFF
size: few
J: TRBJ1-1
V: TRBV9

CDR3: CASSEFGGSSYNEQYF
size: .
J: TRBJ2-5
V: TRBV2

CDR3: CATSDWWAGLWGSPLHF
size: .
J: TRBJ1-6
V: TRBV24-1

CDR3: CASRIQGFRYGYTF
size: many
J: TRBJ1-2
V: TRBV19

CDR3: CASSDLSGDLYNEQFF
size: many
J: TRBJ2-1
V: TRBV7-8

CDR3: CASSLRQYTDTQYF
size: few
J: TRBJ2-3
V: TRBV27

CDR3: CASRGQFTGELFF
size: .
J: TRBJ2-2
V: TRBV12-3/TRBV12-4

CDR3: CASIWQPNQPQHF
size: many
J: TRBJ1-5
V: TRBV2

CDR3: CASSRGERGYEQYF
size: .
J: TRBJ2-7
V: TRBV7-9

CDR3: CATSDSGSTYEQYF
size: .
J: TRBJ2-7
V: TRBV24-1

CDR3: CVSTLGGAGGIQYF
size: .
J: TRBJ2-4
V: TRBV12-3/TRBV12-4

CDR3: CATSPRVPVNTEAFF
size: .
J: TRBJ1-1
V: TRBV15

CDR3: CAISENPGQGRYTEAFF
size: few
J: TRBJ1-1
V: TRBV10-3

CDR3: CASSQVGRAEKLFF
size: many
J: TRBJ1-4
V: TRBV7-9

CDR3: CATSRGISSSSYEQYF
size: .
J: TRBJ2-7
V: TRBV15

CDR3: CSARVAGDADTQYF
size: .
J: TRBJ2-3
V: TRBV20-1

CDR3: CASTPAGTDTQYF
size: .
J: TRBJ2-3
V: TRBV9

CDR3: CASSFTDRGETQYF
size: many
J: TRBJ2-5
V: TRBV27

CDR3: CASSLELAVSEQYF
size: .
J: TRBJ2-7
V: TRBV7-2

CDR3: CASSVETASSGNTIYF
size: .
J: TRBJ1-3
V: TRBV9

CDR3: CASSSGQPSGTQYF
size: .
J: TRBJ2-5
V: TRBV19

CDR3: CATSRKVGGSYEQYF
size: .
J: TRBJ2-7
V: TRBV15

CDR3: CASSPKNALYEQYF
size: many
J: TRBJ2-7
V: TRBV6-5

CDR3: CASRLARPYEQYF
size: many
J: TRBJ2-7
V: TRBV6-5

CDR3: CASSRDRTFYTF
size: .
J: TRBJ1-2
V: TRBV7-9

CDR3: CASSSDGAPLHF
size: .
J: TRBJ1-6
V: TRBV27

CDR3: CASSLFRDLSEQYF
size: many
J: TRBJ2-7
V: TRBV12-3/TRBV12-4

CDR3: CSASGTYEQYF
size: .
J: TRBJ2-7
V: TRBV20-1

CDR3: CSVAINPNSYEQYF
size: .
J: TRBJ2-7
V: TRBV29-1

CDR3: CASSLGGTVNQPQHF
size: .
J: TRBJ1-5
V: TRBV7-9

CDR3: CASVGAAGNTGELFF
size: many
J: TRBJ2-2
V: TRBV7-9

CDR3: CAISEGGGVQNTEAFF
size: .
J: TRBJ1-1
V: TRBV10-3

CDR3: CASVAGGETQYF
size: .
J: .
V: TRBV7-3

CDR3: CASSPSAGEKLFF
size: many
J: TRBJ1-4
V: TRBV7-6

CDR3: CASSLGEGTEAFF
size: many
J: TRBJ1-1
V: TRBV19

CDR3: CAAGDRGGYTF
size: .
J: TRBJ1-2
V: TRBV7-9

CDR3: CASSVAGGAGANVLTF
size: once
J: TRBJ2-6
V: TRBV9